These 2 T cell receptor beta chains were sequenced from one sample in a study of T cell repertoires in cytomegalovirus infection. TCRdb passed the reads through MiXCR, listing each CDR3 protein once. The profile covers around 750,000 distinct CDR3 sequences, with about 33% appearing a single time and around 12% taken by the ten largest. Antigens of these TCRs are unknown. The specimen was cultured CD8+ T cells from PBMCs, collected from culture after CMV antigen stimulation. These receptors all come from a human donor in good health (CMV status not recorded). Some clones in this sample may be carry-over from other donors' samples.

To note about this clonotype: The conserved phenylalanine or tryptophan is not found at the CDR3 terminus, so this likely reflects a read error. This rearrangement joins TRBV5-1 to TRBJ1-1; D is undetermined. The CDR3 consists of 14 residues. Deletions cut 0 bases from V and 3 bases from J, with 9 bases between. CDR1 is SGHRS and CDR2 is YFSETQ in the germline V gene. The CDR3 region is CASSLALRYTEAFL. The CDR3 nucleotides read TGCGCCAGCAGCTTGGCCCTCAGGTACACTGAAGCTTTCTTG.

This clonotype was recorded at least ten times. The V gene is TRBV7-8, the J gene TRBJ2-3; the match to TRBD2 covers 16 bases. Trimming removed 2 bases from V and 2 bases from J; junction bases left unmatched: 16. CDR3 length equals 22 residues. Germline CDR1 and CDR2: SGHVS and FQNEAQ. CDR3 in amino acids: CASSLPNLPGTSGGDLTDTQYF. In DNA, the CDR3 is TGTGCCAGCAGCTTACCCAACCTTCCCGGGACTAGCGGGGGGGATCTCACAGATACGCAGTATTTT.